These 18 T cell receptor beta chains were all obtained from the same sample, sequenced in a study of blood T cell repertoires in COVID-19 (dated by TCRdb to 2018 to 2021). Library creation used the immunoSEQ multiplex PCR assay. The clones in this table, taken by TCRdb from immuneACCESS, are in-frame only. Not every clone is retained; where verified, under half of the shortfall comes from an unresolved V gene, and the cause of the rest is unknown. The table for this sample lists fewer than 250,000 clones; around 86% of them were counted only once. The top ten clonotypes cover over 2.5% of the sample. The sample was peripheral blood. These receptors came from a man between 60 and 75 years old with acute or convalescent COVID-19.

In its sample, this clone was seen once. The V and J genes are TRBV5-1 and TRBJ2-1; 14 nucleotides line up with TRBD2. Losses at the gene ends were 3 bases for V and 0 bases for J; bases not matched to a gene: 8. Germline CDR1 and CDR2: SGHRS and YFSETQ. CDR3 length: 19 amino acids. The CDR3, as DNA: TGCGCCAGCAGCTGGGGGACTAGCGGGGGACTTAGCTCCTACAATGAGCAGTTCTTC. Amino acids: CASSWGTSGGLSSYNEQFF.

The chain links TRBV18 to TRBJ1-6, with 7 bases fitting TRBD1. J lost 2 bases, V lost 3 bases, and 4 bases had no gene match. CDR3 length: 16 amino acids. Per germline, CDR1 KGHSH and CDR2 LQKENI. The CDR3 DNA reads as TGTGCCAGCTCACCCGACAGGGTGACCTATAATTCACCCCTCCACTTT. It encodes CASSPDRVTYNSPLHF.

This chain connects TRBV6-5 to TRBJ1-2; unclear D gene. The CDR3 loop spans 15 amino acids. Germline V CDR1 and CDR2: MNHEY, SVGAGI. Trimming took 0 bases from V and 4 from J, leaving 12 bases between them. This CDR3 reads CASSYSGEPRYGYTF. As DNA, the CDR3 is TGTGCCAGCAGTTACTCCGGAGAACCACGCTATGGCTACACCTTC.

About this clone itself: Distinct nucleotide sequences in the sample also encode this CDR3. The chain has TRBV6-2 or TRBV6-3 and TRBJ1-2; 8 positions match TRBD1. Looked up from germline, CDR1 is MNHEY and CDR2 is SVGEGT. The CDR3 is 12 amino acids. V shed 6 bases, J shed 7 bases, and the junction held 4 bases outside the gene matches. CDR3 sequence: CASSPTGAGYTF. CDR3 in DNA: TGTGCCAGCAGCCCGACAGGGGCTGGCTACACCTTC.

The chain has TRBV28 and TRBJ2-1; 13 nucleotides line up with TRBD2. The junction had 9 bases not matched to a gene; V was cut back by 6 bases and J by 7 bases. The V gene's germline CDR1 is MDHEN and CDR2 SYDVKM. This CDR3 spans 16 amino acids. CDR3 nucleotide sequence: TGTGCCAGCAGCCCAGGGGGACTAGCGGGGCGGAATGAGCAGTTCTTC. Amino acid sequence: CASSPGGLAGRNEQFF.

The chain couples TRBV27 to TRBJ1-1; weak D call: TRBD1 (5 bases). This CDR3 has 14 residues. The V gene's germline CDR1 is MNHEY and CDR2 SMNVEV (reference sequence). V was clipped by 5 bases and J by 4 bases, with 14 bases between them. The CDR3 loop is CASSLLYGGTEAFF. Here the CDR3 DNA reads TGTGCCAGCAGTCTCCTCTACGGGGGCACTGAAGCTTTCTTT.

In its sample, this clone was seen once. This chain connects TRBV5-1 to TRBJ1-1; possible D gene TRBD1, 6 bases. CDR1 is SGHRS, CDR2 YFSETQ, per germline. Trimming cost V 3 bases and J 4 bases, with 7 bases left between them. The CDR3 runs to 12 residues. This CDR3 reads CASSWGPTEAFF. As DNA, the CDR3 is TGCGCCAGCAGCTGGGGGCCCACTGAAGCTTTCTTT.

This clone was detected a few times. This chain connects TRBV5-5 to TRBJ1-2, with 7 nucleotides matching TRBD1. In germline, CDR1 is SGHKS, CDR2 YYEKEE (reference sequence). The CDR3 consists of 14 residues. The trim removed 4 bases at V and 5 bases at J, leaving 8 bases unmatched. The chain's CDR3 is CASSQPGTDYGYTF. The CDR3 nucleotides read TGTGCCAGCAGCCAGCCCGGGACAGATTATGGCTACACCTTC.

The chain uses TRBV7-2 and TRBJ1-2; the D is unclear. V was trimmed by 0 bases and J by 0 bases, leaving 8 bases between them. Germline CDR1 is SGHTA and CDR2 is FQGNSA. The CDR3 totals 15 residues. The CDR3 here is CASSLAFGTNYGYTF. Here the CDR3 DNA reads TGTGCCAGCAGCTTAGCGTTCGGGACTAACTATGGCTACACCTTC.

V gene TRBV2 combines with J gene TRBJ2-2, with D perhaps TRBD1 (6 bases). Trimming stripped 5 bases from V and 4 bases from J, with 17 bases between. The CDR3 is 16 residues long. The V gene's germline CDR1 is SNHLY and CDR2 FYNNEI. CDR3 in amino acids: CASSLYQGLGTGELFF. The CDR3 DNA follows: TGTGCCAGCAGTCTATATCAGGGGCTAGGCACCGGGGAGCTGTTTTTT.

The chain recombines TRBV9 with TRBJ2-3; 7 bases match TRBD1. The germline CDR1 and CDR2 sequences are SGDLS and YYNGEE. The CDR3 covers 14 residues. V lost 5 bases, J lost 1 base, and 4 bases stayed unmatched. The CDR3 loop reads CASRRTGGTDTQYF. The CDR3 DNA sequence: TGTGCCAGCAGACGGACAGGAGGCACAGATACGCAGTATTTT.

This clone was seen once. This sequence joins TRBV14 and TRBJ1-1, with a weak D call TRBD1 (6 bases). Per germline, CDR1 SGHDN and CDR2 FVKESK. This CDR3 spans 11 amino acids. V gave up 1 base and J gave up 12 bases, with 9 bases separating them. This chain's CDR3 is CASSQGQETFF. In DNA form, the CDR3 reads TGTGCCAGCAGCCAAGGACAGGAAACTTTCTTT.

V usage is TRBV9 and J usage is TRBJ2-4; 8 bases agree with TRBD1. The J segment lost 1 base and the V segment lost 4 bases, leaving 4 bases of the junction unmatched. Per germline, CDR1 SGDLS and CDR2 YYNGEE. The CDR3 runs to 15 residues. The CDR3 protein is CASSTGQGAKNIQYF. The DNA of the CDR3 is TGTGCCAGCAGCACCGGACAGGGTGCCAAAAACATTCAGTACTTC.

Many counts were recorded for this clone. This chain links TRBV7-9 with TRBJ1-2; 7 nucleotides align to TRBD1. CDR1 is SEHNR and CDR2 is FQNEAQ in the germline V gene (reference sequence). The length of the CDR3 is 17 residues. J was trimmed by 7 bases and V by 2 bases; bases with no gene match: 16. Here the CDR3 DNA reads TGTGCCAGCAGCTTACCCAAGGGACAGTCCCCGAGTGTTGGCTACACCTTC. Translating it yields CASSLPKGQSPSVGYTF.

The chain recombines TRBV19 with TRBJ1-4; perhaps TRBD1 as D (6 bases). Germline values: CDR1 LNHDA, CDR2 SQIVND (reference sequence). This CDR3 has 14 residues. The V end was cut by 6 bases, the J end by 1 base, with 9 bases between. The DNA for the CDR3 is TGTGCCAGTAGCCCGACAGGAACTAATGAAAAACTGTTTTTT. It codes for CASSPTGTNEKLFF.

The rearrangement joins TRBV30 to TRBJ1-5; D is undetermined. The CDR3 spans 14 residues. Germline V gives CDR1 GTSNPN, CDR2 SVGIG (reference sequence). Between the trimmed V and J ends, which lost 0 bases and 6 bases, there was a span of 12 bases. The CDR3 bases are TGTGCCTGGAGTGTACAGACGGGGATTCAGCCCCAGCATTTT. Amino acids: CAWSVQTGIQPQHF.

The chain combines TRBV15 with TRBJ2-1, with D possibly being TRBD2 (5 bases). This CDR3 comprises 15 residues. Trimming stripped 0 bases from V and 2 bases from J, with 8 bases between. The germline CDR1 and CDR2 sequences are LNHNV and YYDKDF (reference sequence). DNA for the CDR3: TGTGCCACCAGCAGAGATTTCGGGGCCTACAATGAGCAGTTCTTC. Its translation is CATSRDFGAYNEQFF.

The chain combines TRBV5-3 with TRBJ1-2; possible D gene TRBD1, 5 bases. TRBV5-3 is given ORF status, its function remaining uncertain. The CDR3 is 14 amino acids. Between the trimmed V and J ends, which lost 1 base and 6 bases, there was a span of 13 bases. The CDR3 protein is CARSLWVGLNGYTF. CDR3 DNA sequence: TGTGCCAGAAGCTTGTGGGTGGGGCTTAATGGCTACACCTTC.